This is a list of T cell receptor beta chains from one sample in a study of T and B cells in COVID-19 patients. MiXCR, applied by TCRdb to the multiplex PCR reads, yields one record per CDR3 protein. The repertoire holds about 14,000 distinct CDR3 sequences, about 30% seen once, with over 7% in the top ten. Sequenced material: blood. Receptors originate from a human donor who had recovered from COVID-19. The CDR3 runs from the conserved cysteine through the conserved F or W. The D gene is left open where the match is weak. Clone size is stated in some rows and not others, as once, few, many or a class when expanded.

d_gene	j_gene	v_gene	abundance	CDR3nt	CDR3aa
NA	TRBJ1-2	TRBV5-4	NA	TGTGCCAGCAGCTGGCGGACGGCGGTTAACTATGGCTACACCTTC	CASSWRTAVNYGYTF
NA	TRBJ1-6	TRBV15	medium-sized	TGTGCCACCAGCAGAGATCCCGGGAGGGCACATTCACCCCTCCACTTT	CATSRDPGRAHSPLHF
NA	TRBJ2-7	TRBV10-3	few	TGTGCCATCCATGGGGGGAAGGGTTCCATCGACGAGCAGTACTTC	CAIHGGKGSIDEQYF
NA	TRBJ2-1	TRBV6-1	many	TGTGCCAGCAGTGTCGGTCGGGTCTCCTACAATGAGCAGTTCTTC	CASSVGRVSYNEQFF
NA	TRBJ2-1	TRBV19	medium-sized	TGTGCCAGTAGTAGGTCAACAGCTTCCTACAATGAGCAGTTCTTC	CASSRSTASYNEQFF
NA	TRBJ1-4	TRBV18	few	TGTGCCAGCTCACCAGGGTGGAGGCAAACTAATGAAAAACTGTTTTTT	CASSPGWRQTNEKLFF
NA	TRBJ2-5	TRBV30	medium-sized	TGTGCCTGGAGTAATCCGGGCCGAGGAGAGACCCAGTACTTC	CAWSNPGRGETQYF
NA	TRBJ1-2	TRBV30	few	TGTGCCTGGACTCACAGGGTGTATGGCTACACCTTC	CAWTHRVYGYTF
TRBD2	TRBJ2-3	TRBV19	medium-sized	TGTGCCAGTATGCACGTCGGGGGGGACACAGATACGCAGTATTTT	CASMHVGGDTDTQYF
NA	TRBJ1-1	TRBV19	many	TGTGCCAGTAGCCCAACCCCCCTCAATGAAGCTTTCTTT	CASSPTPLNEAFF
NA	TRBJ1-2	TRBV27	few	TGTGCCAGCAGTCCGCAGGGTGTGAACTATGGCTACACCTTC	CASSPQGVNYGYTF
TRBD2	TRBJ2-7	TRBV4-2	NA	TGTGCCAGCAGCCAAGGGGATGGGACTAGCGGGGGCTACGAGCAGTACTTC	CASSQGDGTSGGYEQYF
NA	TRBJ2-2	TRBV10-1	NA	TGCGCCAGCAGTGAGTTTCGGATAGGAGGCACCGGGGAGCTGTTTTTT	CASSEFRIGGTGELFF
NA	TRBJ2-7	TRBV6-1	few	TGTGCCAGCAAGGTACCCGGGGCGCCTTCCTACGAGCAGTACTTC	CASKVPGAPSYEQYF
TRBD1	TRBJ2-5	TRBV5-4	NA	TGTGCCAGCAGCTGGGGGACAGGGAGGAGGAGAGAGACCCAGTACTTC	CASSWGTGRRRETQYF
NA	TRBJ1-4	TRBV6-6	few	TGTGCCAGCAGTTACGTTACGGGAAGCGAAAAACTGTTTTTT	CASSYVTGSEKLFF
NA	TRBJ1-2	TRBV30	NA	TGTGCCTGGGAACAGGGATTCTACACCTTC	CAWEQGFYTF
TRBD2	TRBJ2-5	TRBV27	many	TGTGCCAGCAGCCCGACCCTCCGAGCGGGGGGCTTTGGGAAAGAGACCCAGTACTTC	CASSPTLRAGGFGKETQYF
TRBD2	TRBJ2-1	TRBV29-1	NA	TGCAGCGCCGGGACTAGCGGGAGCTGGTCCTACAATGAGCAGTTCTTC	CSAGTSGSWSYNEQFF
TRBD1	TRBJ2-5	TRBV12-3/TRBV12-4	NA	TGTGCCAGCACCATTGGGGCAGGGGGCCTAGAGACCCAGTACTTC	CASTIGAGGLETQYF
NA	TRBJ1-2	TRBV5-1	NA	TGCGCCAGCAGCTTGCCCGACGGACTTTATGGCTACACCTTC	CASSLPDGLYGYTF
NA	TRBJ2-7	TRBV7-2	NA	TGTGCCAGCAGCTTAGGGGTAGTAACGCGGTACGAGCAGTACTTC	CASSLGVVTRYEQYF
TRBD1	TRBJ2-5	TRBV6-6	many	TGTGCCAGCAGTTACTCCGTACGCGGGACAGGAGAGACCCAGTACTTC	CASSYSVRGTGETQYF
NA	TRBJ1-3	TRBV5-4	NA	TGTGCCAGCGCCCTTCGGAGCTCGATCACCATATATTTT	CASALRSSITIYF
TRBD1	TRBJ1-2	TRBV6-5	NA	TGTGCCAGCACCCGGACAGGTGCTAACTATGGCTACACCTTC	CASTRTGANYGYTF
NA	TRBJ1-1	TRBV6-5	few	TGTGCCAGCAGTTACTCAGGGATAAGTGAAGCTTTCTTT	CASSYSGISEAFF
TRBD1	TRBJ2-5	TRBV4-3	once	TGCGCCAGCAGCCGCATCCTAACGTGGGACAGGGTCGGGGAGACCCAGTACTTC	CASSRILTWDRVGETQYF
NA	TRBJ1-1	TRBV30	NA	TGTGCCTGGAGCGAATGGACAGAAACTGAAGCTTTCTTT	CAWSEWTETEAFF
TRBD1	TRBJ2-7	TRBV11-2	few	TGTGCCAGCAGCTTAGGACAGGGCGAGCAGTACTTC	CASSLGQGEQYF
TRBD1	TRBJ1-1	TRBV7-6	NA	TGTGCCAGCAGCATAACAGGGGGCGGGTACACTGAAGCTTTCTTT	CASSITGGGYTEAFF
TRBD1	TRBJ1-1	TRBV15	few	TGTGCCACCAGCAGAGGGGGCCAGGGGGCCACTGAAGCTTTCTTT	CATSRGGQGATEAFF
TRBD2	TRBJ2-1	TRBV12-3/TRBV12-4	many	TGTGCCAGCAGCGTACAGGGGTTTGAAGGAGCGGGAGGTTCGTTCTTC	CASSVQGFEGAGGSFF
NA	TRBJ2-1	TRBV20-1	few	TGCAGTGCTCCCCGAATGTTGGGGGGCGGTGAGCAGTTCTTC	CSAPRMLGGGEQFF
NA	TRBJ2-7	TRBV27	medium-sized	TGTGCCAGCAGCTTCAGGGTAGGGGGAGAGCAGTACTTC	CASSFRVGGEQYF
TRBD2	TRBJ2-3	TRBV7-2	few	TGTGCCAGCAGCCCAAGGACTAGCGGGGTCACAGATACGCAGTATTTT	CASSPRTSGVTDTQYF
NA	TRBJ1-5	TRBV28	NA	TGTGCCAGCACTACAGACGCATTTCAGCCCCAGCATTTT	CASTTDAFQPQHF
NA	TRBJ2-7	TRBV6-5	medium-sized	TGTGCCAGCAGTTACCGAGGGCGGGGCTACGAGCAGTACTTC	CASSYRGRGYEQYF
TRBD1	TRBJ2-1	TRBV6-5	NA	TGTGCCAGCAGTCCCAAGACAGGGGGGTCATACAATGAGCAGTTCTTC	CASSPKTGGSYNEQFF
NA	TRBJ1-1	TRBV19	medium-sized	TGTGCCAGTAGTCCGACACTGAACACTGAAGCTTTCTTT	CASSPTLNTEAFF
NA	TRBJ2-3	TRBV6-2/TRBV6-3	few	TGTGCCAGCAGTTCGATTAGCGGAGGTGCTAGCACAGATACGCAGTATTTT	CASSSISGGASTDTQYF
TRBD2	TRBJ2-7	TRBV29-1	few	TGCAGCGTCGGACTAGCGGGAGTTGGGTCCGAGCAGTACTTC	CSVGLAGVGSEQYF
NA	TRBJ1-6	TRBV12-3/TRBV12-4	NA	TGTGCCAGCAGTCCGAGGCGCCTCAATAATTCACCCCTCCACTTT	CASSPRRLNNSPLHF
TRBD2	TRBJ2-1	TRBV18	few	TGTGCCAGCTCGCCTCAAAGGGGACTAGTGAATAATGAGCAGTTCTTC	CASSPQRGLVNNEQFF
NA	TRBJ1-1	TRBV12-3/TRBV12-4	NA	TGTGCCAGCAGTTTAAGGATGGCAGTTGAAGCTTTCTTT	CASSLRMAVEAFF
NA	TRBJ2-3	TRBV6-2/TRBV6-3	NA	TGTGCCAGCTATCGGGGAGCCGCAACAGATACGCAGTATTTT	CASYRGAATDTQYF
NA	TRBJ1-1	TRBV6-5	NA	TGTGCCAGCAGTTACTCAGGGACATTAATGAACACTGAAGCTTTCTTT	CASSYSGTLMNTEAFF
TRBD2	TRBJ2-1	TRBV19	NA	TGTGCCAGTATGGTCACTAGCGGGAGGAGGCAGTTCTTC	CASMVTSGRRQFF
NA	TRBJ2-3	TRBV6-4	few	TGTGCCACTAATAGAGGGTTCGAGGTTACGCAGTATTTT	CATNRGFEVTQYF
TRBD2	TRBJ2-7	TRBV6-1	many	TGTGCCAGCCGAGTTGGTTTAGCGGGAGCAGTCTACGAGCAGTACTTC	CASRVGLAGAVYEQYF
NA	TRBJ2-3	TRBV30	medium-sized	TGTGCCTGGAGTGTAAGGAACGCAGATACGCAGTATTTT	CAWSVRNADTQYF
NA	TRBJ2-2	TRBV19	medium-sized	TGTGCCAGTACGGGCAGTTCAACCGGGGAGCTGTTTTTT	CASTGSSTGELFF
NA	TRBJ2-6	TRBV19	medium-sized	TGTGCCGGTCAGAGCTCTGGGGCCAACGTCCTGACTTTC	CAGQSSGANVLTF
TRBD1	TRBJ2-5	TRBV18	few	TGTGCCAGCTCTCCTGGGCCGGGACAGGTTTCGGAGACCCAGTACTTC	CASSPGPGQVSETQYF
NA	TRBJ1-2	TRBV4-3	NA	TGCGCCAGCAGCCAAGATAGGGACTATGGCTACACCTTC	CASSQDRDYGYTF
TRBD2	TRBJ2-5	TRBV20-1	NA	TGCAGTGCTGGGAAGGCTAGCGGGGGCCTCCAAGAGACCCAGTACTTC	CSAGKASGGLQETQYF
NA	TRBJ2-5	TRBV12-3/TRBV12-4	NA	TGTGCCAGCAGGGGGGGAGGGGGGCCTCTAGAGACCCAGTACTTC	CASRGGGGPLETQYF
TRBD2	TRBJ2-2	TRBV19	medium-sized	TGTGCCAGTACCGCGGCTAGCGGTACCGGGGAGCTGTTTTTT	CASTAASGTGELFF
TRBD2	TRBJ2-7	TRBV19	NA	TGTGCCAGTAGTATAGATTCGGGAGGGAGCTCCTACGAGCAGTACTTC	CASSIDSGGSSYEQYF
NA	TRBJ2-3	TRBV24-1	NA	TGTGCCACCAGTGATTTGGGAGCCCAAGGCACAGATACGCAGTATTTT	CATSDLGAQGTDTQYF